This is a list of T cell receptor beta chains from one sample in a study of T cell responses to AZD1222 COVID-19 vaccine. Data came from immunoSEQ multiplex PCR; TCRdb stores just in-frame clones and leaves some out. The data contain approximately 150,000 clones, 87% of them seen just once; the ten biggest clones take up around 2.6%. The sample here was peripheral blood, taken on day 0 of AZD1222 vaccination. The receptors were gathered from an adult in good health. Both conserved end residues are part of each CDR3. A D gene is named only where the DNA matches it firmly. Expanded clones are given a class, and other clones once, few, many or no size at all.

>TRBJ1-3|TRBD1|-|TRBV9
TGTGCCAGCAGCGTAGCCGGACAGGGGGTAGCCACCATATATTTT
CASSVAGQGVATIYF
>TRBJ1-2|-|once|TRBV25-1
TGTGCCAGCATTCAAACCGGGGGCGATGGCTACACCTTC
CASIQTGGDGYTF
>TRBJ1-1|-|-|TRBV2
TGTGCCTCAATAGGCCCTAGCCAGGGGTCTCCGGCTGAAGCTTTCTTT
CASIGPSQGSPAEAFF
>TRBJ2-3|-|-|TRBV9
TGTGCCAGCAGCGTGCAGGGACTTAGCACAGATACGCAGTATTTT
CASSVQGLSTDTQYF
>TRBJ1-5|-|-|TRBV5-6
TGTGCCAGCAACCTACTAGGGGGGAATCAGCCCCAGCATTTT
CASNLLGGNQPQHF
>TRBJ2-5|TRBD2|-|TRBV3-1/TRBV3-2
TGTGCCAGCAGCCAAGATGTGAACCTAGCGGGTGAGACCCAGTACTTC
CASSQDVNLAGETQYF
>TRBJ2-5|TRBD1|few|TRBV2
TGTGCCAGCAGTGATGGGGACAGGGGATCGGAGACCCAGTACTTC
CASSDGDRGSETQYF
>TRBJ2-7|TRBD2|-|TRBV4-1
TGCGCCAGCAGCCAAGCGGCGGGAGACCCCTACGAGCAGTACTTC
CASSQAAGDPYEQYF
>TRBJ2-1|-|-|TRBV5-4
TGTGCCAGCATCACAGACAATGAGCAGTTCTTC
CASITDNEQFF
>TRBJ1-5|-|-|TRBV4-1
TGCGCCAGCAGCCAAGAACCAGGAAGATATCAGCCCCAGCATTTT
CASSQEPGRYQPQHF
>TRBJ1-4|-|-|TRBV6-1
TGTGCCAGCAGTGAAGCGAGGGGAGCTAATGAAAAACTGTTTTTT
CASSEARGANEKLFF
>TRBJ1-1|-|-|TRBV19
TGTGCCAGTCGTTCGATGGAGGTGAACACTGAAGCTTTCTTT
CASRSMEVNTEAFF
>TRBJ1-4|-|-|TRBV28
TGTGCCAGCAGCCGCGGTGGCCTTGGAGAAAAACTGTTTTTT
CASSRGGLGEKLFF